This T cell receptor (beta chain) was obtained from a study of T cell responses to AZD1222 COVID-19 vaccine. General study results and limits: Most donors were white British, females outnumbered males, and clonal diversity was possibly underestimated. AZD1222 recipients seropositive at baseline numbered only five to seven. When two AZD1222 doses had been given, Spike-specific TCR breadth and depth rose. Dominant CD4 TCR responses targeted spike regions 160-218 and 743-854.

Comment on this clone: Its antigen is not identified.

The germline V gene encodes CDR1 SEHNR and CDR2 FQNEAQ (reference sequence). This CDR3 is built from 17 residues. V was trimmed by 5 bases and J by 2 bases, leaving 19 bases between them. Using immunoSEQ multiplex PCR, the repertoire was profiled, and TCRdb retains in-frame clones only, with some absent. The sample shows some 89,000 clones, around nine tenths of them seen only once. The source of this sequence is an adult in good health. The gene calls are TRBV7-9 and TRBJ2-1; possibly TRBD2 for D (5 bases). The starting material was peripheral blood, obtained on day 0 of AZD1222 vaccination. DNA of the CDR3: TGTGCCAGCAGCCCCCCCGGGGTGGCTTGGACCTACAATGAGCAGTTCTTC. Amino acids: CASSPPGVAWTYNEQFF. Variable domain in full (rest from reference TRBV7-9 and TRBJ2-1): DTGVSQNPRHKITKRGQNVTFRCDPISEHNRLYWYRQTLGQGPEFLTYFQNEAQLEKSRLLSDRFSAERPKGSFSTLEIQRTEQGDSAMYLCASSPPGVAWTYNEQFFGPGTRLTVL.